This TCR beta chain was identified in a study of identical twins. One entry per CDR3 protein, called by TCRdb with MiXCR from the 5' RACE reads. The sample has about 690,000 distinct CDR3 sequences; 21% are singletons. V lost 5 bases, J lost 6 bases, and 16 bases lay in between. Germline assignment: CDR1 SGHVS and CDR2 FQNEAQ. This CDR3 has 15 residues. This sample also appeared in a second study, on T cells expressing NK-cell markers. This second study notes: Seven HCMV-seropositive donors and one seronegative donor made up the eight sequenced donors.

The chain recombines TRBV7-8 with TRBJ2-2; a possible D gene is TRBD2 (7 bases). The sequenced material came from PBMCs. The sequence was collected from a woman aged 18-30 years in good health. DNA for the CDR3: TGTGCCAGCAGCCCCGAGGGGGGGATACCCGGGGAGCTGTTTTTT. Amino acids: CASSPEGGIPGELFF.